Listed below are T cell receptor beta chains from one sample, sequenced in a study of T cells in Graves' hyperthyroidism and ophthalmopathy. MiXCR, run by TCRdb on the multiplex PCR reads, gives a single entry per CDR3 protein. The sample has about 480,000 distinct CDR3 sequences, roughly 14% seen once. Material: blood. The receptors come from a woman between 18 and 30 years old with Graves' hyperthyroidism. Both conserved end residues are part of each CDR3. Fields, in order: J gene, V gene, D gene, clone size, CDR3 DNA, CDR3 protein. A D gene is named only where the DNA matches it firmly. Clone size is given for some rows only: seen once, a few or many times, or a class if the clone is expanded.

J: TRBJ1-4; V: TRBV30; D: NA; size: many; DNA: TGTGCCTGGAGAGGGGTTAATGAAAAACTGTTTTTT; CDR3: CAWRGVNEKLFF
J: TRBJ2-4; V: TRBV20-1; D: NA; size: NA; DNA: TGCAGTGCTGGCCCTGACAAGGACATTCAGTACTTC; CDR3: CSAGPDKDIQYF
J: TRBJ2-4; V: TRBV12-3/TRBV12-4; D: TRBD1; size: few; DNA: TGTGCCAGCACCTCCCCCCCGCGACAGGGGCTTCAGTTTCAGTACTTC; CDR3: CASTSPPRQGLQFQYF
J: TRBJ1-3; V: TRBV27; D: NA; size: many; DNA: TGTGCCAGCAGTTTAAGGCCGTCCTCTGGAAACACCATATATTTT; CDR3: CASSLRPSSGNTIYF
J: TRBJ1-5; V: TRBV2; D: NA; size: many; DNA: TGTGCCAGCAGCGACTCGCGGTGGCAGCCCCAGCATTTT; CDR3: CASSDSRWQPQHF
J: TRBJ2-2; V: TRBV7-8; D: NA; size: many; DNA: TGTGCCAGCAGCCCCGGACAGCCGAACACCGGGGAGCTGTTTTTT; CDR3: CASSPGQPNTGELFF
J: TRBJ2-3; V: TRBV7-3; D: TRBD2; size: NA; DNA: TGCGCCAGCAGCCACCCAGGGGCAGCGGGGGGTAGTACGCAGTATTTT; CDR3: CASSHPGAAGGSTQYF
J: TRBJ1-5; V: TRBV7-2; D: NA; size: many; DNA: TGTGCCAGCAGCAGAGAGACAGGTATTGGACAGCCCCAGCATTTT; CDR3: CASSRETGIGQPQHF
J: TRBJ2-1; V: TRBV25-1; D: TRBD2; size: many; DNA: TGTGCCAGCAGTGTACCAACTAGCGGGAGATACAATGAGCAGTTCTTC; CDR3: CASSVPTSGRYNEQFF
J: TRBJ1-5; V: TRBV20-1; D: NA; size: NA; DNA: TGCAGTGCTAGAGATAGGGGCACGGCGCCCCAGCATTTT; CDR3: CSARDRGTAPQHF
J: TRBJ2-1; V: TRBV2; D: TRBD1; size: many; DNA: TGTGCCAGGGATCGTACTTGGGACAGGGGGTCTTACAATGAGCAGTTCTTC; CDR3: CARDRTWDRGSYNEQFF
J: TRBJ2-1; V: TRBV18; D: NA; size: NA; DNA: TGTGCCAGCTCAGGACTCCACTACAATGAGCAGTTCTTC; CDR3: CASSGLHYNEQFF
J: TRBJ2-7; V: TRBV15; D: TRBD2; size: NA; DNA: TGTGCCCCCAAGGAGCCGGGGGGCTCCTACGAGCAGTACTTC; CDR3: CAPKEPGGSYEQYF
J: TRBJ2-3; V: TRBV19; D: NA; size: many; DNA: TGTGCCAGTAGTCCTCGACCCCGAGATACGCAGTATTTT; CDR3: CASSPRPRDTQYF
J: TRBJ2-3; V: TRBV13; D: NA; size: many; DNA: TGTGCCAGCAGCGGGCGGACAGCACTCGACACAGATACGCAGTATTTT; CDR3: CASSGRTALDTDTQYF
J: TRBJ2-1; V: TRBV12-3/TRBV12-4; D: TRBD2; size: many; DNA: TGTGCCAGCAGTTTAATTAGCGGGAGAAGGTTCTATGAGCAGTTCTTC; CDR3: CASSLISGRRFYEQFF